These 25 T cell receptor beta chains came from one sample sequenced in a study of T cell changes during pregnancy in multiple sclerosis. Sequencing used immunoSEQ multiplex PCR; TCRdb keeps in-frame clones, though not all of them. The sample includes 70,000 to 90,000 clones, 85% to 95% seen only once; the top ten take around 0.75%. The input for sequencing was peripheral blood, taken in the second trimester of pregnancy. The receptors derive from a female donor in good health, enrolled as a control in a pregnancy study.

The chain recombines TRBV2 with TRBJ2-1, with TRBD1 as a possible D gene (7 bases). This CDR3 is 15 amino acids long. Deletions cut 1 base from V and 4 bases from J, with 11 bases between. Germline-derived CDR1 and CDR2 are SNHLY and FYNNEI. CDR3 bases: TGTGCCAGCAGTGAAGACAGGGGAGGATACAATGAGCAGTTCTTC. This gives the protein CASSEDRGGYNEQFF. The entire variable domain, with the rest obtained from reference TRBV2 and TRBJ2-1, is as follows: EPEVTQTPSHQVTQMGQEVILRCVPISNHLYFYWYRQILGQKVEFLVSFYNNEISEKSEIFDDQFSVERPDGSNFTLKIRSTKLEDSAMYFCASSEDRGGYNEQFFGPGTRLTVL.

The chain has TRBV6-1 and TRBJ2-7; 8 nucleotides match TRBD1. From germline, CDR1 is MNHNS and CDR2 SASEGT. V was pared by 6 bases and J by 0 bases, with 7 bases of the junction left unmatched. The CDR3 loop spans 15 amino acids. CDR3 DNA sequence: TGTGCCAGCAGCCCAGGGGGCCTAAGCTCCTACGAGCAGTACTTC. It is translated as CASSPGGLSSYEQYF.

The CDR3 is CSAILPSPGTYNEQFF. The CDR3 nucleotides are TGCAGCGCAATTCTACCCTCACCAGGGACCTACAATGAGCAGTTCTTC. The rearrangement joins TRBV29-1 to TRBJ2-1; maybe TRBD1 (5 bases). Germline lookup yields CDR1 SQVTM and CDR2 ANQGSEA. This CDR3 has 16 residues. Trimming pared 7 bases from V and 2 bases from J, leaving 21 bases between.

This chain links TRBV18 with TRBJ1-1; 9 positions agree with TRBD1. Looked up from germline, CDR1 is KGHSH and CDR2 is LQKENI. CDR3 size: 16 residues. Unmatched junction bases numbered 10, after V lost 5 bases and J lost 3 bases. In nucleotides, the CDR3 is TGTGCCAGCTCAGGGCGGACAGGGGCCGAGTACACTGAAGCTTTCTTT. Amino acids: CASSGRTGAEYTEAFF.

This chain connects TRBV7-9 to TRBJ2-2, with a tentative D call TRBD2 (5 bases). The CDR3 runs 14 residues. Germline loops: CDR1 SEHNR, CDR2 FQNEAQ (reference sequence). The V end was cut by 3 bases, the J end by 5 bases, with 10 bases between. The CDR3 DNA reads as TGTGCCAGCAGCTTGGCGTGGGAGACCGGGGAGCTGTTTTTT. It encodes CASSLAWETGELFF.

The rearrangement joins TRBV5-5 to TRBJ1-2; 9 positions agree with TRBD1. There are 15 residues in the CDR3. V was clipped by 3 bases and J by 5 bases; unmatched bases: 8. CDR1 is SGHKS, CDR2 YYEKEE, per germline (reference sequence). The CDR3 sequence: CASSSPGTGLYGYTF. The CDR3 DNA is TGTGCCAGCAGCTCCCCCGGGACAGGGTTATATGGCTACACCTTC.

V usage is TRBV6-4 and J usage is TRBJ2-5; D gene unclear. The germline CDR1 and CDR2 sequences are MRHNA and SNTAGT. There are 14 residues in the CDR3. The V gene lost 4 bases and the J gene lost 5 bases, with 14 bases spanning the gap. The CDR3 DNA is TGTGCCAGCAGTGCCGCCCCCGGGTTGGAGACCCAGTACTTC. Protein sequence: CASSAAPGLETQYF.

The chain links TRBV9 to TRBJ2-7; 9 bases match TRBD1. Germline V gene lookup returns CDR1 SGDLS and CDR2 YYNGEE. The CDR3 has 15 amino acids. Losses at the gene ends were 0 bases for V and 2 bases for J; bases not matched to a gene: 3. The CDR3 DNA sequence: TGTGCCAGCAGCGTAGGGACAGGGGTCACCTACGAGCAGTACTTC. Its translation: CASSVGTGVTYEQYF.

This chain links TRBV13 with TRBJ2-1; weak D call: TRBD2 (5 bases). Per the germline V gene, CDR1 is PRHDT and CDR2 is FYEKMQ (reference sequence). CDR3 length: 13 amino acids. Between the trimmed V and J ends, which lost 7 bases and 5 bases, there was a span of 12 bases. DNA of the CDR3: TGTGCCAGCAAAGATGGAGGAAACAATGAGCAGTTCTTC. This sequence encodes CASKDGGNNEQFF.

The rearrangement uses TRBV5-5 and TRBJ1-2, with 7 bases that match TRBD1. CDR3 length: 14 amino acids. CDR1 SGHKS and CDR2 YYEKEE come from the germline V gene (reference sequence). Unmatched junction bases numbered 2, after V lost 1 base and J lost 2 bases. CDR3 DNA: TGTGCCAGCAGCTTGCAGGGACAGAACTATGGCTACACCTTC. Residues: CASSLQGQNYGYTF.

The chain combines TRBV10-3 with TRBJ1-1, with TRBD1 as a possible D gene (6 bases). Germline assignment: CDR1 ENHRY and CDR2 SYGVKD. Trimming left V 5 bases short and J 5 bases short, with 15 bases between. CDR3 length: 14 residues. CDR3: CAISTPTGPTEAFF. The CDR3 coding sequence is TGTGCCATCAGTACCCCGACAGGTCCAACTGAAGCTTTCTTT.

CDR3 sequence (DNA): TGTGCCTGGAGGAGTAGTCCCACCTACGAGCAGTACTTC. This sequence encodes CAWRSSPTYEQYF. This rearrangement joins TRBV30 to TRBJ2-7; D is undetermined. The CDR3 contains 13 residues. With 3 bases removed from V and 2 bases from J, the gap between germline ends came to 11 bases. The germline V gene has CDR1 GTSNPN and CDR2 SVGIG (reference sequence).

Regarding this clone: At the DNA level, this CDR3 is encoded by other sequences in the same sample as well. The chain recombines TRBV30 with TRBJ1-5; 9 bases match TRBD1. V lost 0 bases, J lost 4 bases, and 1 base stayed unmatched. Germline values: CDR1 GTSNPN, CDR2 SVGIG (reference sequence). The length of the CDR3 is 14 residues. CDR3 DNA: TGTGCCTGGAGTGTTGGACAGGGGAATCAGCCCCAGCATTTT. Amino acid sequence: CAWSVGQGNQPQHF.

The chain uses TRBV5-1 and TRBJ1-2; D perhaps matches TRBD1 (5 bases). CDR3 length: 13 amino acids. The V and J ends lost 3 bases and 3 bases respectively, with 9 bases between them. In germline, CDR1 is SGHRS, CDR2 YFSETQ. The CDR3 sequence: CASSSDSYYGYTF. The CDR3 DNA sequence: TGCGCCAGCAGCTCTGACAGCTACTATGGCTACACCTTC.

The rearrangement links TRBV5-1 to TRBJ2-2, with 7 bases aligning to TRBD1. Germline lookup yields CDR1 SGHRS and CDR2 YFSETQ. This CDR3 region has 14 residues. V lost 8 bases, J lost 7 bases, and 11 bases stayed unmatched. CDR3 in DNA: TGCGCCAGGCCGGGACAGTGGGTCGGCGGGGAGCTGTTTTTT. Its protein is CARPGQWVGGELFF.

The chain is built from TRBV9 and TRBJ2-3; 9 nucleotides agree with TRBD2. V was pared by 0 bases and J by 1 base, with 6 bases of the junction left unmatched. The germline V gene encodes CDR1 SGDLS and CDR2 YYNGEE. The CDR3 covers 17 residues. CDR3: CASSVGPGLARTDTQYF. The CDR3 coding sequence is TGTGCCAGCAGCGTAGGACCGGGACTAGCTCGCACAGATACGCAGTATTTT.

The CDR3 spells CAWSGLQTEQFF. The CDR3 DNA reads TGTGCCTGGAGTGGACTTCAGACTGAGCAGTTCTTC. This sequence joins TRBV30 and TRBJ2-1, with D unresolved. The V end lost 1 base, the J end lost 9 bases, and 10 bases lay between the germline ends. Germline V gene sequence: CDR1 GTSNPN, CDR2 SVGIG (reference sequence). The CDR3 loop spans 12 amino acids. The full variable domain, its missing parts supplied by reference TRBV30 and TRBJ2-1, is SQTIHQWPATLVQPVGSPLSLECTVEGTSNPNLYWYRQAAGRGLQLLFYSVGIGQISSEVPQNLSASRPQDRQFILSSKKLLLSDSGFYLCAWSGLQTEQFFGPGTRLTVL.

This clone occurred once. The rearrangement links TRBV5-1 to TRBJ1-1; TRBD1 matches at 8 bases. The CDR3 is 15 amino acids. Germline lookup yields CDR1 SGHRS and CDR2 YFSETQ. Trimming cost V 3 bases and J 1 base; bases outside gene matches: 5. CDR3 in amino acids: CASSSGTGGNTEAFF. As DNA, the CDR3 is TGCGCCAGCAGCTCGGGGACAGGAGGGAACACTGAAGCTTTCTTT.

The gene calls are TRBV2 and TRBJ1-3; 9 bases line up with TRBD1. The CDR3 runs 15 residues. V lost 6 bases to trimming and J lost 3 bases; unmatched junction nucleotides: 6. The germline CDR1 and CDR2 sequences are SNHLY and FYNNEI. The CDR3 region is CASSGQGLLGNTIYF. CDR3 DNA sequence: TGTGCCAGCAGCGGACAGGGGCTACTTGGAAACACCATATATTTT.

The rearrangement links TRBV27 to TRBJ2-1; D is uncertain. CDR3 size: 13 residues. CDR1 and CDR2 from the germline V gene are MNHEY and SMNVEV (reference sequence). Deletions cut 5 bases from V and 2 bases from J, with 7 bases between. CDR3 DNA sequence: TGTGCCAGCAGTCCGAGGACCTACAATGAGCAGTTCTTC. This gives the protein CASSPRTYNEQFF.

The chain couples TRBV29-1 to TRBJ1-1; D may be TRBD1 (6 bases). V lost 8 bases to trimming and J lost 0 bases, with 13 bases between them. Germline assignment: CDR1 SQVTM and CDR2 ANQGSEA. The CDR3 extends over 13 amino acids. CDR3: CSSKGGVNTEAFF. CDR3 in DNA: TGCAGCTCCAAGGGGGGGGTGAACACTGAAGCTTTCTTT.

The J gene is TRBJ1-1, the V gene TRBV6-1; possible D gene TRBD1, 6 bases. V was shortened by 6 bases and J by 0 bases, with 14 bases between the two germline ends. Per germline, CDR1 MNHNS and CDR2 SASEGT. The CDR3 is 15 residues long. The CDR3 sequence is CASRRTELMNTEAFF. The DNA of the CDR3 is TGTGCCAGCAGGCGGACAGAGTTAATGAACACTGAAGCTTTCTTT.

This chain links TRBV30 with TRBJ2-3; no reliable D call. The germline V gene has CDR1 GTSNPN and CDR2 SVGIG (reference sequence). V was trimmed by 2 bases and J by 0 bases, leaving 3 bases between them. This CDR3 has 12 residues. CDR3 loop: CAWSSSTDTQYF. The CDR3 nucleotides read TGTGCCTGGAGTTCTAGCACAGATACGCAGTATTTT.

The chain links TRBV7-9 to TRBJ1-1; D is uncertain. V was shortened by 1 base and J by 1 base, with 4 bases between the two germline ends. The CDR3 length is 13 residues. CDR1 is SEHNR, CDR2 FQNEAQ, per germline (reference sequence). CDR3: CASSLGANTEAFF. The DNA for the CDR3 is TGTGCCAGCAGCTTAGGGGCGAACACTGAAGCTTTCTTT.

CDR3 sequence (DNA): TGTGCCAGCAGCTTAGAGGGGGGGCACACTGAAGCTTTCTTT. It is translated as CASSLEGGHTEAFF. The chain has TRBV7-2 and TRBJ1-1, with a tentative D call TRBD1 (6 bases). The CDR3 has 14 residues. The V end lost 1 base, the J end lost 3 bases, and 9 bases lay between the germline ends. From germline, CDR1 is SGHTA and CDR2 FQGNSA.